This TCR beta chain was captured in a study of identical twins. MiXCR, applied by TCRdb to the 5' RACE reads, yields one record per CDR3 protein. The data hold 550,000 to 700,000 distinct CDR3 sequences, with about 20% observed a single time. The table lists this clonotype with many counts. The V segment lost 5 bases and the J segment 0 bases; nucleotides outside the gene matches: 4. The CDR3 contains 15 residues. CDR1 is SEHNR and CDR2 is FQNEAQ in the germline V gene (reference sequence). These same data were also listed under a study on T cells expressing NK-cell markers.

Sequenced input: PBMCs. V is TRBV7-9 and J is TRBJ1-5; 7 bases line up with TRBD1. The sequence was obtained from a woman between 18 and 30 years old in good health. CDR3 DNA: TGTGCCAGCAGCACAGGGGCGACTAGCAATCAGCCCCAGCATTTT. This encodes CASSTGATSNQPQHF.